This T cell receptor (beta chain) derives from a study of T cells in Graves' hyperthyroidism and ophthalmopathy. V was pared by 3 bases and J by 8 bases, with 22 bases between. The CDR3 is 16 amino acids. Germline V gene lookup returns CDR1 MNHGY and CDR2 SVAAGI. Findings and caveats of the study: Expanded thyroid clonotypes (above 0.001) were mostly also found in blood.

RNA transcripts served as the template for amplifying TCR beta CDR3 regions. First-round RT-PCR with HTBI primers amplified the TCR CDR3 region. TCRdb itself ran the multiplex PCR reads through MiXCR, one entry per CDR3 protein. This sample yields more than 500,000 distinct CDR3 sequences, of which 15% to 20% are seen a single time; 3.8% belongs to the top ten. As regards this clonotype: Its cognate antigen is unknown.

Diagnostic decisions used clinical symptoms, serum thyroxine and TRAb, thyroid ultrasound and orbital computed tomography. V usage is TRBV6-9 and J usage is TRBJ1-2; D gene uncertain. The receptor comes from a woman aged 25-40 years with Graves' hyperthyroidism. Specimen: blood. The DNA for the CDR3 is TGTGCCAGCAGTTACCAGCCCCATCGTTTGGTTCAGGGCTACACCTTC. This translates into CASSYQPHRLVQGYTF.